Presented here are 10 T cell receptor beta chains from one specimen sequenced in a study of blood T cell repertoires in COVID-19. Some clones are missing from TCRdb's copy, which holds only in-frame ones; the method was immunoSEQ multiplex PCR. The sample comprises over 200,000 clones, 85% to 90% of which are singletons, and 3% to 3.5% rests with the top ten. The sample consisted of PBMCs or T cells enriched from blood (not recorded which). The receptors shown here come from a woman aged 50 to 60 in a cohort exposed to, infected with or recovered from COVID-19 (not recorded which).

The rearrangement uses TRBV19 and TRBJ2-2; D might be TRBD2 (5 bases). This CDR3 has 15 amino acids. Germline CDR1 is LNHDA and CDR2 is SQIVND (reference sequence). V lost 6 bases to trimming and J lost 6 bases, with 17 bases between them. In nucleotides, the CDR3 is TGTGCCAGTAGGCGTCCGGGAAGGGTGCCCGGGGAGCTGTTTTTT. Translated, it gives CASRRPGRVPGELFF. Complete variable domain (other parts from reference TRBV19 and TRBJ2-2): DGGITQSPKYLFRKEGQNVTLSCEQNLNHDAMYWYRQDPGQGLRLIYYSQIVNDFQKGDIAEGYSVSREKKESFPLTVTSAQKNPTAFYLCASRRPGRVPGELFFGEGSRLTVL.

The V and J genes are TRBV7-3 and TRBJ2-3; 10 bases are shared with TRBD1. This CDR3 spans 16 amino acids. Per the germline V gene, CDR1 is SGHTA and CDR2 is FQGTGA. V lost 3 bases, J lost 5 bases, and 8 bases stayed unmatched. Here the CDR3 DNA reads TGTGCCAGCAGCTTCACCCGGGACAGGGGTGAAGATACGCAGTATTTT. It codes for CASSFTRDRGEDTQYF.

The chain joins TRBV30 to TRBJ1-4; weak D call: TRBD1 (5 bases). This CDR3 is 14 amino acids long. Germline V gene data show CDR1 as GTSNPN and CDR2 as SVGIG (reference sequence). V lost 0 bases to trimming and J lost 2 bases, with 7 bases between them. The CDR3 nucleotides read TGTGCCTGGAGTGTGGGGCGGACTAATGAAAAACTGTTTTTT. This encodes CAWSVGRTNEKLFF.

The V call is TRBV6-5, the J call TRBJ1-2; D gene ambiguous. In germline, CDR1 is MNHEY, CDR2 SVGAGI. CDR3 length: 14 residues. V was shortened by 7 bases and J by 6 bases, with 18 bases between the two germline ends. CDR3 amino acids: CASTKQYRENGYTF. Written as DNA, the CDR3 is TGTGCCAGCACGAAACAGTACCGGGAAAATGGCTACACCTTC.

This clone was detected once. V and J are TRBV7-6 and TRBJ2-4, with D possibly being TRBD1 (5 bases). Germline V gene sequence: CDR1 SGHVS, CDR2 FNYEAQ. The CDR3 extends over 16 amino acids. Trimming took 4 bases from V and 0 from J, leaving 13 bases between them. The CDR3 bases are TGTGCCAGCAGCTCCGGCGACAGTCTAGCCAAAAACATTCAGTACTTC. Translation gives CASSSGDSLAKNIQYF.

The rearrangement joins TRBV28 to TRBJ2-7; 12 nucleotides match TRBD2. V trimming: 6 bases; J trimming: 3 bases; junction bases outside the gene matches: 9. This CDR3 is built from 16 residues. The germline V gene encodes CDR1 MDHEN and CDR2 SYDVKM. Here the CDR3 DNA reads TGTGCCAGCAGATCTCTAGCGGGGGGGCTTGTCTACGAGCAGTACTTC. Protein product: CASRSLAGGLVYEQYF.

This clone showed up just once. The chain carries TRBV9 and TRBJ2-7; the match to TRBD1 covers 7 bases. The germline V gene has CDR1 SGDLS and CDR2 YYNGEE. The CDR3 covers 14 residues. J lost 7 bases, V lost 2 bases, and 9 bases had no gene match. CDR3 in DNA: TGTGCCAGCAGCGTCCGGACAGGAGATTCGGAGCAGTACTTC. It specifies CASSVRTGDSEQYF. Supplemented by reference TRBV9 and TRBJ2-7, the full variable domain reads DSGVTQTPKHLITATGQRVTLRCSPRSGDLSVYWYQQSLDQGLQFLIQYYNGEERAKGNILERFSAQQFPDLHSELNLSSLELGDSALYFCASSVRTGDSEQYFGPGTRLTVT.

The chain uses TRBV2 and TRBJ1-3; 8 positions agree with TRBD1. V lost 6 bases, J lost 0 bases, and 16 bases stayed unmatched. Germline CDR1 is SNHLY and CDR2 is FYNNEI. The CDR3 is 19 amino acids. This CDR3 reads CASRWRDRTDLRSGNTIYF. In DNA, the CDR3 is TGTGCCAGCAGGTGGCGGGACAGGACGGACCTCCGCTCTGGAAACACCATATATTTT.

V and J are TRBV6-5 and TRBJ1-2; D is unclear. CDR1 is MNHEY and CDR2 is SVGAGI in the germline V gene. Deletions cut 0 bases from V and 4 bases from J, with 9 bases between. The CDR3 consists of 14 residues. In nucleotides, the CDR3 is TGTGCCAGCAGTTACTCGAGCACCGCCTATGGCTACACCTTC. Its protein product is CASSYSSTAYGYTF.

This clone has just one count. The chain recombines TRBV4-2 with TRBJ1-4; D unresolved. V dropped 3 bases and J dropped 0 bases, with 8 bases sitting between them. Germline values: CDR1 LGHNA, CDR2 YNFKEQ. The CDR3 is 15 residues long. The CDR3 region has the DNA TGTGCCAGCAGCCAGGCAGCGACAACTAATGAAAAACTGTTTTTT. Encoded protein: CASSQAATTNEKLFF.